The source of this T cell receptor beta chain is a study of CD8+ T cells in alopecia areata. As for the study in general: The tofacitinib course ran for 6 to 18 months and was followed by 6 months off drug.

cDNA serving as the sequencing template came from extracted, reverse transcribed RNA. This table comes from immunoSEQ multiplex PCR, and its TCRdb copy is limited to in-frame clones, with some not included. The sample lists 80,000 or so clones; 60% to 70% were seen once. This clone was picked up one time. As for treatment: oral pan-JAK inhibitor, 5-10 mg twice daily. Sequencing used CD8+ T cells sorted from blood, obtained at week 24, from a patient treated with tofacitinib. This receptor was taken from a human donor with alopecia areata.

The CDR3 DNA is TGTGCCAGCAGCCCACAGTCGGGAAGGGATCCAGAGACCCAGTACTTC. Its protein is CASSPQSGRDPETQYF. The chain couples TRBV7-9 to TRBJ2-5; the D gene is possibly TRBD2 (5 bases). The ends were cut back, 5 bases at V and 4 bases at J, with 20 bases in the middle. The CDR3 is 16 amino acids. The germline V gene has CDR1 SEHNR and CDR2 FQNEAQ (reference sequence). Complete variable domain (other parts from reference TRBV7-9 and TRBJ2-5): DTGVSQNPRHKITKRGQNVTFRCDPISEHNRLYWYRQTLGQGPEFLTYFQNEAQLEKSRLLSDRFSAERPKGSFSTLEIQRTEQGDSAMYLCASSPQSGRDPETQYFGPGTRLLVL.